The 14 T cell receptor beta chains given below trace back to one sample, sequenced in a study of shared clonotypes between healthy human individuals. The method was immunoSEQ multiplex PCR; TCRdb's version includes in-frame clones alone and lacks a portion of them. This table holds some 550,000 clones, 95% to 98% found once. The sample comprised naive CD4+ T cells sorted from blood. The subset: CD45RA+ positively selected. These receptors were collected from a woman aged 25 to 39 in good health.

The chain joins TRBV7-3 to TRBJ2-3, with D perhaps matching TRBD2 (6 bases). The CDR3 spans 17 residues. Trimming took off 2 bases at V and 6 bases at J, with 21 bases between the two ends. Germline V gene lookup returns CDR1 SGHTA and CDR2 FQGTGA. In nucleotides, the CDR3 is TGTGCCAGCAGCTTAGAGGGCGGGATGCCCGGATTGGATACGCAGTATTTT. This sequence encodes CASSLEGGMPGLDTQYF.

The genes are TRBV25-1 and TRBJ2-1; 10 nucleotides match TRBD2. V was pared by 2 bases and J by 3 bases, with 7 bases of the junction left unmatched. This CDR3 is 17 amino acids long. CDR1 is MGHDK and CDR2 is SYGVNS in the germline V gene. DNA of the CDR3: TGTGCCAGCAGTGAAAATCTACTAGCGGGGATCTACAATGAGCAGTTCTTC. This gives the protein CASSENLLAGIYNEQFF.

The CDR3 DNA reads as TGTGCCAGCAGTTACCAAAGGGGAGAGGGGCACGAGCAGTACTTC. The encoded protein is CASSYQRGEGHEQYF. This chain uses TRBV6-5 with TRBJ2-7, with D possibly being TRBD1 or TRBD2 (5 bases each). The CDR3 has 15 residues. Deletions cut 2 bases from V and 5 bases from J, with 16 bases between. CDR1 is MNHEY and CDR2 is SVGAGI in the germline V gene.

The chain is built from TRBV2 and TRBJ2-1, with D perhaps matching TRBD1 (5 bases). The CDR3 runs 13 residues. Germline V gene lookup returns CDR1 SNHLY and CDR2 FYNNEI. Trimming left V 4 bases short and J 8 bases short, with 12 bases between. For the CDR3, the DNA is TGTGCCAGCAGTGCGTTGGGGCCGGATGAGCAGTTCTTC. It translates to CASSALGPDEQFF.

The chain recombines TRBV6-1 with TRBJ2-7; D gene unclear. The germline V and J ends were trimmed by 5 bases and 2 bases, with 13 bases remaining between them. Germline V gene lookup returns CDR1 MNHNS and CDR2 SASEGT. The length of the CDR3 is 14 residues. DNA of the CDR3: TGTGCCAGCAGTTTACATGCGGAACCCTACGAGCAGTACTTC. Translated: CASSLHAEPYEQYF.

The CDR3 DNA follows: TGTGCCAGCTCAGCACAGGGAAACACTGAAGCTTTCTTT. Translating gives CASSAQGNTEAFF. V and J are TRBV18 and TRBJ1-1, with D possibly matching TRBD1 (6 bases). The CDR3 totals 13 residues. V dropped 5 bases and J dropped 2 bases, with 9 bases sitting between them. In germline, CDR1 is KGHSH, CDR2 LQKENI.

The gene calls are TRBV6-5 and TRBJ1-1; D is ambiguous. The V end lost 6 bases, the J end lost 3 bases, and 11 bases lay between the germline ends. Germline V CDR1 and CDR2: MNHEY, SVGAGI. The CDR3 has 13 residues. The CDR3, as DNA: TGTGCCAGCAGAACGGCGACGGACACTGAAGCTTTCTTT. Translated: CASRTATDTEAFF.

This chain uses TRBV19 with TRBJ2-1, with D hard to call. Germline V CDR1 and CDR2: LNHDA, SQIVND (reference sequence). V lost 3 bases and J 0 bases, leaving 9 bases between the germline ends. The CDR3 is 15 amino acids. CDR3 sequence: CASSIQNPSYNEQFF. DNA for the CDR3: TGTGCCAGTAGTATTCAAAACCCCTCCTACAATGAGCAGTTCTTC.

Concerning this clone itself: Other DNA sequences within the sample encode an identical CDR3. CDR3 sequence reads: CASSLAGGNTEAFF. CDR3 nucleotides: TGCGCCAGCAGCTTGGCAGGGGGAAACACTGAAGCTTTCTTT. The chain recombines TRBV5-1 with TRBJ1-1; 7 bases match TRBD1. V dropped 0 bases and J dropped 2; count of bases not matched to a gene: 1. The CDR3 is made up of 14 amino acids. The germline gives CDR1 SGHRS, CDR2 YFSETQ.

V and J are TRBV5-1 and TRBJ1-4; D unclear. This CDR3 spans 13 amino acids. Germline CDR1 and CDR2: SGHRS and YFSETQ. Trimming shortened V by 4 bases and J by 0 bases, and 4 bases separated the two germline ends. The DNA of the CDR3 is TGCGCCAGCAGCGCGGCAACTAATGAAAAACTGTTTTTT. Protein product: CASSAATNEKLFF.

CDR3 nucleotide sequence: TGTGCCAGCAGAACCCGGGACTTGATCGCCGGGGAGCTGTTTTTT. Its translation is CASRTRDLIAGELFF. V and J are TRBV2 and TRBJ2-2; TRBD2 might be the D (6 bases). This CDR3 is built from 15 residues. CDR1 SNHLY and CDR2 FYNNEI come from the germline V gene. V lost 6 bases and J 6 bases, leaving 17 bases between the germline ends.

The chain is built from TRBV27 and TRBJ2-3; 12 positions match TRBD2. Germline V CDR1 and CDR2: MNHEY, SMNVEV (reference sequence). CDR3 length: 17 amino acids. J gave up 2 bases and V 5 bases, and 8 bases lay outside the gene matches. The CDR3 DNA follows: TGTGCCAGCAGTCCTAGCGGGAGGGCTAGGCTCACAGATACGCAGTATTTT. Amino acids: CASSPSGRARLTDTQYF.

Written as DNA, the CDR3 is TGTGCCAGCAGTAGTGGCATAGCCAAAAACATTCAGTACTTC. It is translated as CASSSGIAKNIQYF. V usage is TRBV27 and J usage is TRBJ2-4; D remains unclear. The germline V and J ends were trimmed by 5 bases and 0 bases, with 8 bases remaining between them. The germline V gene encodes CDR1 MNHEY and CDR2 SMNVEV (reference sequence). This CDR3 contains 14 residues.

This chain uses TRBV5-1 with TRBJ1-2; D gene ambiguous. Looked up from germline, CDR1 is SGHRS and CDR2 is YFSETQ. The CDR3 consists of 15 residues. V shed 1 base and J shed 4 bases, with 14 bases lying between them. CDR3 region: CASSLQSAKTYGYTF. DNA for the CDR3: TGCGCCAGCAGCTTGCAGTCGGCCAAGACCTATGGCTACACCTTC.